This T cell receptor (beta chain) emerged from a study of OX40 agonist ivuxolimab in advanced cancers. Study summary: A history of anti-PD-1, anti-PD-L1 or anti-CTLA-4 therapy was acceptable, and 40% to 45% had some. Study-wide findings and caveats: Expanded clones were, on average, more numerous in CD8+ T cells than in CD4+. By week 6 at 0.1 to 3.0 mg/kg, blood CD4+ and CD8+ T cells had expanded clonally. Among the nonresponders, some also had low normalized T-cell clonal expansion.

Here immunoSEQ multiplex PCR was the method, and the copy in TCRdb shows in-frame clones only, minus some. The data contain 35,000 or so clones, over 60% of them singletons. CDR3 size: 15 residues. The germline CDR1 and CDR2 sequences are MNHNS and SASEGT. Trimming took 10 bases from V and 5 from J, leaving 23 bases between them. This clone was recorded a few times. Its antigen is currently unknown. Sequences were derived from CD4+ or CD8+ T cells sorted from blood, sampled in a trial of the OX40 agonist ivuxolimab. This clonotype originated in an adult with an advanced solid tumor such as melanoma, head and neck, liver or kidney cancer. The V gene is TRBV6-1, the J gene TRBJ1-1, with a possible D match to TRBD1 (5 bases). DNA for the CDR3: TGTGCCACCAACCGGGACTTACCACTGAGGACTGAAGCTTTCTTT. Translation gives CATNRDLPLRTEAFF.